These 19 T cell receptor beta chains came from one sample sequenced in a study of breast tumors, draining lymph nodes, adjacent tissues. Each CDR3 protein gets one entry after TCRdb re-called the multiplex PCR reads with MiXCR. The sample records roughly 110,000 distinct CDR3 sequences, roughly 33% being singletons. Breast cancer patients provided tissue from their axillary draining lymph nodes. Input material: axillary lymph node tissue. The receptor set was obtained from a female donor with breast cancer. Some clones in this sample may be carry-over from other donors' samples.

This clonotype has just a few counts. Possible read error: a much larger clone is one base away. The V and J genes are TRBV14 and TRBJ1-2; 9 nucleotides align to TRBD1. This CDR3 is 15 amino acids long. Germline lookup yields CDR1 SGHDN and CDR2 FVKESK. CDR3 sequence reads: CASSQDETGGYGSTF. CDR3 coding DNA: TGTGCCAGCAGCCAAGATGAGACAGGGGGATATGGCTCCACCTTC.

At least ten counts were recorded for this clonotype. One base away lies a much larger clone, so this may be a sequencing read error. This rearrangement joins TRBV2 to TRBJ1-2; 8 nucleotides line up with TRBD1. The CDR3 runs to 13 residues. V shed 4 bases and J 8 bases; nucleotides not matched to a gene: 6. Germline V lookup: CDR1 SNHLY, CDR2 FYNNEI. This CDR3 is CASSAETGEGYTF. The CDR3 nucleotides are TGTGCCAGCAGTGCGGAGACAGGGGAGGGCTACACCTTC. The complete variable domain, with remaining parts taken from reference TRBV2 and TRBJ1-2, reads EPEVTQTPSHQVTQMGQEVILRCVPISNHLYFYWYRQILGQKVEFLVSFYNNEISEKSEIFDDQFSVERPDGSNFTLKIRSTKLEDSAMYFCASSAETGEGYTFGSGTRLTVV.

CDR3 bases: TGTGCCAGCGGGGGGCGGGCCTACAATGAGCAGTATTTT. Translated, it gives CASGGRAYNEQYF. The chain is built from TRBV2 and TRBJ2-3; the D call may be TRBD1 or TRBD2 (6 bases each). The germline gives CDR1 SNHLY, CDR2 FYNNEI. V shed 8 bases and J shed 11 bases, with 20 bases lying between them. The CDR3 sequence is 13 residues long. The full variable domain, its missing parts supplied by reference TRBV2 and TRBJ2-3, is EPEVTQTPSHQVTQMGQEVILRCVPISNHLYFYWYRQILGQKVEFLVSFYNNEISEKSEIFDDQFSVERPDGSNFTLKIRSTKLEDSAMYFCASGGRAYNEQYFGPGTRLTVL.

This clonotype has only a few counts. This may be a read error: a much more frequent sequence differs by one nucleotide. V usage is TRBV18 and J usage is TRBJ1-2; D is unresolved. The CDR3 length is 14 residues. CDR1 is KGHSH and CDR2 is LQKENI in the germline V gene. This chain's CDR3 is CASSPPSGRYGYAF. DNA of the CDR3: TGTGCCAGCTCACCACCAAGTGGGAGGTATGGCTACGCCTTC.

This clonotype was counted between two and nine times. The chain uses TRBV7-3 and TRBJ2-6, with D unresolved. The length of the CDR3 is 14 residues. Germline V gives CDR1 SGHTA, CDR2 FQGTGA. The V and J ends lost 2 bases and 3 bases respectively, with 5 bases between them. CDR3 in DNA: TGTGCCAGCAGCTTATGTTTTGGGGCCAACGTCCTGACTTTC. The encoded protein is CASSLCFGANVLTF.

This clonotype was counted many times. The chain couples TRBV20-1 to TRBJ2-5; 10 bases match TRBD2. Germline CDR1 DFQATT, CDR2 SNEGSKA (reference sequence). The junction had 8 bases not matched to a gene; V was cut back by 3 bases and J by 4 bases. The CDR3 consists of 15 residues. The CDR3, as DNA: TGCAGTGCTAGTCCCCTAGCGGGAGTCGGAGAGACCCAGTACTTC. This codes for CSASPLAGVGETQYF.

This clonotype was counted many times. V gene TRBV28 combines with J gene TRBJ1-2; 9 positions agree with TRBD1. V gave up 6 bases and J gave up 6 bases; unmatched junction bases: 11. The CDR3 length is 15 residues. Germline V gives CDR1 MDHEN, CDR2 SYDVKM. This chain's CDR3 is CASSVRDRERHGYTF. CDR3 in DNA: TGTGCCAGCAGCGTCAGGGACAGGGAAAGGCATGGCTACACCTTC.

The rearrangement joins TRBV9 to TRBJ1-2, with TRBD1 matching 10 bases. CDR1 and CDR2 (germline): SGDLS, YYNGEE. There are 15 residues in the CDR3. The junction had 4 bases not matched to a gene; V was cut back by 5 bases and J by 0 bases. The CDR3 sequence is CASSGQGDPNYGYTF. The CDR3 DNA follows: TGTGCCAGCAGTGGACAGGGGGACCCTAACTATGGCTACACCTTC.

In its sample, this clonotype was seen many times. The chain couples TRBV6-5 to TRBJ2-1; D is possibly TRBD2 (6 bases). With 7 bases removed from V and 3 bases from J, the gap between germline ends came to 13 bases. This CDR3 contains 14 residues. Germline V lookup: CDR1 MNHEY, CDR2 SVGAGI. CDR3 region: CASTPGDGYNEQFF. CDR3 nucleotide sequence: TGTGCCAGCACCCCGGGGGACGGCTACAATGAGCAGTTCTTC.

This clonotype was seen ten or more times. V is TRBV20-1 and J is TRBJ2-3; 9 nucleotides align to TRBD2. Germline lookup yields CDR1 DFQATT and CDR2 SNEGSKA (reference sequence). J gave up 2 bases and V 2 bases, and 2 bases lay outside the gene matches. CDR3 length: 14 residues. In nucleotides, the CDR3 is TGCAGTGCTAGATTAGCGGGGGTCACAGATACGCAGTATTTT. This sequence encodes CSARLAGVTDTQYF.

This clonotype was recorded at least ten times. This sequence joins TRBV30 and TRBJ1-2; no definite D call. The CDR3 has 13 amino acids. Germline loops: CDR1 GTSNPN, CDR2 SVGIG (reference sequence). Trimming left V 1 base short and J 5 bases short, with 11 bases between. CDR3 residues: CAWSAAARYGYTF. In DNA form, the CDR3 reads TGTGCCTGGAGTGCCGCAGCCCGATATGGCTACACCTTC.

This clonotype has at least ten counts. V is TRBV11-1 and J is TRBJ2-5; TRBD1 matches at 7 bases. V lost 3 bases, J lost 2 bases, and 3 bases stayed unmatched. The germline gives CDR1 SGHAT, CDR2 FQDESV (reference sequence). The CDR3 is made up of 14 amino acids. The CDR3 spells CASSFDRVQETQYF. The DNA of the CDR3 is TGTGCCAGCAGCTTTGACAGGGTTCAAGAGACCCAGTACTTC.

Remarks on this clonotype: No conserved phenylalanine or tryptophan is present at the end of the CDR3, so a read error is the likely explanation. This CDR3 is CASTSPGTVNTEAFV. The DNA of the CDR3 is TGTGCCAGCACCTCTCCCGGGACAGTGAACACTGAAGCTTTCGTT. The V gene is TRBV9, the J gene TRBJ1-1, with TRBD1 matching 7 bases. Germline V gene lookup returns CDR1 SGDLS and CDR2 YYNGEE. The CDR3 sequence is 15 residues long. V was clipped by 6 bases and J by 0 bases; unmatched bases: 8.

This clonotype has just a few counts. One base away lies a much larger clone, so this may be a sequencing read error. The rearrangement joins TRBV9 to TRBJ2-1, with D perhaps matching TRBD2 (6 bases). The CDR3 has 17 amino acids. The germline V gene has CDR1 SGDLS and CDR2 YYNGEE. CDR3 amino acids: CASSYQARDLSYTEQFF. The CDR3 DNA reads as TGTGCCAGCAGCTACCAGGCCCGGGACTTGTCCTACACTGAGCAGTTCTTC.

This clonotype occurred many times. The chain employs TRBV9 and TRBJ2-1; D gene unclear. The CDR3 is made up of 13 amino acids. Germline V gives CDR1 SGDLS, CDR2 YYNGEE. The V end lost 0 bases, the J end lost 10 bases, and 11 bases lay between the germline ends. The CDR3 reads CASSVDLSTEQFF. CDR3 nucleotides: TGTGCCAGCAGCGTAGACTTGAGCACAGAGCAGTTCTTC.

The chain links TRBV6-2 or TRBV6-3 to TRBJ2-3, with D unclear. The CDR3 covers 16 residues. The V gene's germline CDR1 is MNHEY and CDR2 SVGEGT. Trimming took 5 bases from V and 1 from J, leaving 16 bases between them. The CDR3 reads CASSPHLTGGTDTQYF. CDR3 nucleotide sequence: TGTGCCAGCAGTCCCCACCTGACGGGTGGCACAGATACGCAGTATTTT.

In its sample, this clonotype was seen many times. The chain is built from TRBV5-8 and TRBJ2-3; 16 positions agree with TRBD2. In germline, CDR1 is SGHTS, CDR2 YDEGEE. The V segment lost 3 bases and the J segment 2 bases; nucleotides outside the gene matches: 3. The CDR3 is made up of 17 amino acids. CDR3 in DNA: TGTGCCAGCAGCTCAGGGACTAGCGGGGGGGTCACAGATACGCAGTATTTT. Translating gives CASSSGTSGGVTDTQYF. Full variable domain (missing parts from reference TRBV5-8 and TRBJ2-3): EAGVTQSPTHLIKTRGQQATLRCSPISGHTSVYWYQQALGLGLQFLLWYDEGEERNRGNFPPRFSGRQFPNYSSELNVNALELEDSALYLCASSSGTSGGVTDTQYFGPGTRLTVL.

Points on this clonotype: This may stem from a read error, because a much larger clone lies one nucleotide away. The genes are TRBV6-2 or TRBV6-3 and TRBJ2-1; 8 positions agree with TRBD2. With 8 bases clipped from V and 5 bases from J, the junction kept 14 bases outside the gene matches. The CDR3 spans 16 residues. CDR1 MNHEY and CDR2 SVGEGT come from the germline V gene. CDR3 loop: CASGFSLAGLDNEQFF. The DNA for the CDR3 is TGTGCCAGCGGTTTCAGTCTAGCGGGCCTCGACAATGAGCAGTTCTTC.

This clonotype was counted ten times or more. The rearrangement uses TRBV5-8 and TRBJ2-7, with 7 bases identical to TRBD1. After removal of 4 bases from V and 4 bases from J, the junction contained 14 bases not matched to a gene. The CDR3 contains 16 residues. Germline V gives CDR1 SGHTS, CDR2 YDEGEE. CDR3: CASSNPLDRTKYEQYF. The DNA for the CDR3 is TGTGCCAGCAGCAACCCCCTGGACAGGACCAAATACGAGCAGTACTTC.